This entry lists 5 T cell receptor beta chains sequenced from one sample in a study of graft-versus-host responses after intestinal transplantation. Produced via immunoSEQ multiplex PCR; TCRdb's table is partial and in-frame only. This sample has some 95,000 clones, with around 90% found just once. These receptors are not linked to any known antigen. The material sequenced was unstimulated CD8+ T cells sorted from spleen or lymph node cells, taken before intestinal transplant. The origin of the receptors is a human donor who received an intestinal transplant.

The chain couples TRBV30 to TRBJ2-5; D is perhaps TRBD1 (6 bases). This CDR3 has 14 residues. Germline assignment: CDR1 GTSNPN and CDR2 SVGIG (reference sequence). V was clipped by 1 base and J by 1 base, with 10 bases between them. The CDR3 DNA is TGTGCCTGGAGTGAGGGCAGGGGCCAAGAGACCCAGTACTTC. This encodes CAWSEGRGQETQYF.

CDR3 in amino acids: CAWSIGGSGELFF. DNA for the CDR3: TGTGCCTGGAGTATCGGCGGGTCCGGGGAGCTGTTTTTT. The chain is built from TRBV30 and TRBJ2-2, with a weak D call TRBD2 (5 bases). CDR3 length: 13 residues. Looked up from germline, CDR1 is GTSNPN and CDR2 is SVGIG (reference sequence). Trimming took 2 bases from V and 6 from J, leaving 10 bases between them.

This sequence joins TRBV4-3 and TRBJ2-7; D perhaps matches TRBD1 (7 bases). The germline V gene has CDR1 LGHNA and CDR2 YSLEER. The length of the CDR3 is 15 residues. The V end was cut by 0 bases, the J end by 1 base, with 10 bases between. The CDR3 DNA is TGCGCCAGCAGCCAAGAGGAGGGGGCATCCTACGAGCAGTACTTC. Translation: CASSQEEGASYEQYF.

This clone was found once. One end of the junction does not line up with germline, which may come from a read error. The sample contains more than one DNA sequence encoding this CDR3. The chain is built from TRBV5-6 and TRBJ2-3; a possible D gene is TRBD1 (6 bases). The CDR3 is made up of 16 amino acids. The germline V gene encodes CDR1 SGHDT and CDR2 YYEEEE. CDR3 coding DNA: TGTGCCAGCAGCTTAATGGACAGACCTAGCACGGATACGCAGTATTTT. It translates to CASSLMDRPSTDTQYF.

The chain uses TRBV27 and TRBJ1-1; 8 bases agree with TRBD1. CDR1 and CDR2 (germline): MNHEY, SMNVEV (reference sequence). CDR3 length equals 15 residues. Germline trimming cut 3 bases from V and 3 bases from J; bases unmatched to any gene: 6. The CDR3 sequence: CASSFLGRGHTEAFF. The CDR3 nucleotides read TGTGCCAGCAGTTTTTTAGGCAGGGGGCACACTGAAGCTTTCTTT.